The 25 T cell receptor beta chains below all came from one sample that was sequenced in a study of regulatory T cells in long-lasting Graves disease. HTBI primers from iRepertoire and Arm-PCR of CDR3 regions yielded the TCR beta libraries. TCRdb passed the multiplex PCR reads through MiXCR, listing each CDR3 protein once. This sample has 600,000 to 650,000 distinct CDR3 sequences; roughly 16% occur once, and the top ten carry about 20%. The time point is: newly diagnosed GD, antithyroid drugs for less than 3 months. PBMCs provided the RNA from which the TCR library was made. In addition, the sample was reused for a study of T cells in Graves' hyperthyroidism and ophthalmopathy.

Sequences were derived from peripheral blood mononuclear cells (PBMCs), sampled at new diagnosis, from a patient treated with antithyroid drugs. The receptors here all came from a woman aged 25 to 39 with Graves disease.

The J gene is TRBJ1-5, the V gene TRBV20-1; D is possibly TRBD1 (5 bases). The V gene's germline CDR1 is DFQATT and CDR2 SNEGSKA (reference sequence). This CDR3 is 15 amino acids long. V was shortened by 3 bases and J by 11 bases, with 23 bases between the two germline ends. Here the CDR3 reads CSASRPGQGQVAQHF. The CDR3, as DNA: TGCAGTGCTAGCAGGCCGGGGCAGGGCCAGGTGGCCCAGCATTTT.

This clonotype was seen many times. The chain employs TRBV24-1 and TRBJ2-5; 12 bases are a match to TRBD1. Looked up from germline, CDR1 is KGHDR and CDR2 is SFDVKD. The J segment lost 5 bases and the V segment lost 3 bases, leaving 9 bases of the junction unmatched. CDR3 length: 17 residues. The CDR3 spells CATSDPPGTGGGETQYF. The DNA for the CDR3 is TGTGCCACCAGTGATCCCCCAGGGACAGGGGGCGGCGAGACCCAGTACTTC.

The CDR3 loop is CSAETPETSGSTDTQYF. The CDR3 coding sequence is TGCAGTGCTGAAACCCCGGAGACTAGCGGAAGCACAGATACGCAGTATTTT. The chain has TRBV20-1 and TRBJ2-3; 9 nucleotides match TRBD2. This CDR3 spans 17 amino acids. From germline, CDR1 is DFQATT and CDR2 SNEGSKA (reference sequence). V lost 5 bases and J lost 0; bases outside the gene matches: 12.

Ten or more counts support this clonotype. The chain uses TRBV12-3 or TRBV12-4 and TRBJ1-4; D is unresolved. Trimming stripped 4 bases from V and 5 bases from J, with 14 bases between. This CDR3 is 15 amino acids long. CDR3 protein: CASSYQGRGNEKLFF. The CDR3 region has the DNA TGTGCCAGCAGTTATCAAGGGAGAGGAAATGAAAAACTGTTTTTT.

This clonotype was detected only a few times. The CDR3, as DNA: TGTGCCAGCAGCCGCCCCGGACTAGGAACCAATGAGCAGTTCTTC. Encoded protein: CASSRPGLGTNEQFF. This sequence joins TRBV3-1 and TRBJ2-1; 7 positions agree with TRBD2. CDR1 is LGHDT and CDR2 is YNNKEL in the germline V gene (reference sequence). CDR3 length: 15 residues. The J segment lost 6 bases and the V segment lost 4 bases, leaving 9 bases of the junction unmatched.

The chain combines TRBV9 with TRBJ2-1; TRBD2 matches 7 bases. CDR3 size: 16 residues. CDR1 is SGDLS and CDR2 is YYNGEE in the germline V gene. Trimming removed 0 bases from V and 2 bases from J; junction bases left unmatched: 5. The CDR3 spells CASSVALAEAYNEQFF. Here the CDR3 DNA reads TGTGCCAGCAGCGTAGCCCTAGCGGAGGCCTACAATGAGCAGTTCTTC.

Comments on this clonotype: One end of the junction is discordant with germline, which a read error may explain. V is TRBV13 and J is TRBJ2-7, with TRBD2 matching 9 bases. Germline V gene lookup returns CDR1 PRHDT and CDR2 FYEKMQ (reference sequence). The CDR3 extends over 15 amino acids. The CDR3 region has the DNA TGCGCCAGCAGCCAAGTTAGCGGGAGTTCCTACGAGCAGTACTTC. Amino acids: CASSQVSGSSYEQYF.

The rearrangement joins TRBV9 to TRBJ2-5; D tentatively reads TRBD1 or TRBD2 (6 bases each). The CDR3 runs 15 residues. V was trimmed by 3 bases and J by 7 bases, leaving 19 bases between them. Germline V gene lookup returns CDR1 SGDLS and CDR2 YYNGEE. The CDR3 loop is CASSATGGPWGTQYF. CDR3 bases: TGTGCCAGCAGCGCCACTGGGGGGCCCTGGGGGACCCAGTACTTC.

The chain recombines TRBV12-3 or TRBV12-4 with TRBJ2-3; D is unclear. The CDR3 covers 17 residues. Trimming took 1 base from V and 0 from J, leaving 14 bases between them. DNA of the CDR3: TGTGCCAGCAGTTTAGGTTGGACCTCTTCTAGCACAGATACGCAGTATTTT. This gives the protein CASSLGWTSSSTDTQYF.

The CDR3 region has the DNA TGTGCCAGCAGCCAGGCGGGAGGGGTAAATGAGCAGTTCTTC. This encodes CASSQAGGVNEQFF. V usage is TRBV9 and J usage is TRBJ2-1, with 9 bases that match TRBD2. This CDR3 contains 14 residues. V lost 4 bases and J lost 7; bases outside the gene matches: 6. Germline V lookup: CDR1 SGDLS, CDR2 YYNGEE.

This clonotype has just a few counts. The chain links TRBV4-1 to TRBJ2-2; the match to TRBD2 covers 8 bases. Germline V gives CDR1 MGHRA, CDR2 YSYEKL. Losses at the gene ends were 4 bases for V and 7 bases for J; bases not matched to a gene: 14. This CDR3 is 17 amino acids long. For the CDR3, the DNA is TGCGCCAGCAGCCGGGGACCGGGACTAGGAGGGGGCGGGGAGCTGTTTTTT. Protein sequence: CASSRGPGLGGGGELFF.

This clonotype was seen more than once but under ten times. The J gene is TRBJ2-1, the V gene TRBV6-1; TRBD2 matches at 8 bases. Germline V gene sequence: CDR1 MNHNS, CDR2 SASEGT. The CDR3 extends over 10 amino acids. The V gene end was trimmed by 6 bases and the J gene end by 14 bases; junction bases not matched to a gene: 3. The CDR3 loop reads CASRAGDEFF. The DNA for the CDR3 is TGTGCCAGCAGAGCGGGAGACGAGTTCTTC.

The rearrangement uses TRBV28 and TRBJ1-3; D is uncertain. Germline CDR1 is MDHEN and CDR2 is SYDVKM. Trimming pared 7 bases from V and 0 bases from J, leaving 10 bases between. The CDR3 loop spans 14 amino acids. Here the CDR3 reads CASKNIGSGNTIYF. CDR3 sequence (DNA): TGTGCCAGCAAAAACATAGGCTCTGGAAACACCATATATTTT. Complete variable domain (other parts from reference TRBV28 and TRBJ1-3): DVKVTQSSRYLVKRTGEKVFLECVQDMDHENMFWYRQDPGLGLRLIYFSYDVKMKEKGDIPEGYSVSREKKERFSLILESASTNQTSMYLCASKNIGSGNTIYFGEGSWLTVV.

This clonotype was observed many times. The genes are TRBV9 and TRBJ2-3; 10 bases are shared with TRBD2. With V trimmed by 2 bases and J by 1 base, 1 base remained unmatched. CDR1 and CDR2 (germline): SGDLS, YYNGEE. This CDR3 is 15 amino acids long. The CDR3 protein is CASSVGTSGTDTQYF. The DNA for the CDR3 is TGTGCCAGCAGCGTCGGGACTAGCGGCACAGATACGCAGTATTTT. Full variable domain (remainder filled in from reference TRBV9 and TRBJ2-3): DSGVTQTPKHLITATGQRVTLRCSPRSGDLSVYWYQQSLDQGLQFLIQYYNGEERAKGNILERFSAQQFPDLHSELNLSSLELGDSALYFCASSVGTSGTDTQYFGPGTRLTVL.

This clonotype was seen many times. The chain carries TRBV7-9 and TRBJ2-7; perhaps TRBD2 as D (5 bases). The CDR3 covers 12 residues. From germline, CDR1 is SEHNR and CDR2 FQNEAQ (reference sequence). With 5 bases removed from V and 5 bases from J, the gap between germline ends came to 10 bases. The CDR3 spells CASSPTGNEQYF. The CDR3 DNA sequence: TGTGCCAGCAGCCCGACCGGGAACGAGCAGTACTTC.

The chain is built from TRBV5-6 and TRBJ2-7; TRBD2 might be the D (5 bases). The CDR3 length is 15 residues. Germline CDR1 SGHDT, CDR2 YYEEEE. V lost 2 bases and J 4 bases, leaving 16 bases between the germline ends. DNA for the CDR3: TGTGCCAGCAGCTTCTTACCGGCGGGTTCTTACGAGCAGTACTTC. It translates to CASSFLPAGSYEQYF.

The table lists this clonotype with many counts. The chain links TRBV5-1 to TRBJ2-7; no firm D call. The CDR3 runs 13 residues. V was shortened by 2 bases and J by 4 bases, with 10 bases between the two germline ends. Germline V gene lookup returns CDR1 SGHRS and CDR2 YFSETQ. Written as DNA, the CDR3 is TGCGCCAGCAGCTTCCGGGCTAGGTACGAGCAGTACTTC. This sequence encodes CASSFRARYEQYF.

This clonotype came up many times. The gene calls are TRBV11-2 and TRBJ1-1; D gene unclear. V lost 2 bases, J lost 6 bases, and 4 bases lay in between. CDR1 SGHAT and CDR2 FQNNGV come from the germline V gene. CDR3 length: 11 residues. CDR3 nucleotide sequence: TGTGCCAGCAGCTTAAAAGCTGAAGCTTTCTTT. Amino acids: CASSLKAEAFF.

The V gene is TRBV15, the J gene TRBJ2-7, with a possible D match to TRBD2 (6 bases). Per germline, CDR1 LNHNV and CDR2 YYDKDF (reference sequence). This CDR3 spans 18 amino acids. V lost 0 bases to trimming and J lost 0 bases, with 18 bases between them. Written as DNA, the CDR3 is TGTGCCACCAGCAGAGATCCCCCTAGCGCCGTAAGCTCCTACGAGCAGTACTTC. Its translation is CATSRDPPSAVSSYEQYF.

The chain combines TRBV6-4 with TRBJ2-1, with 9 bases that match TRBD1. With V trimmed by 6 bases and J by 10 bases, 7 bases remained unmatched. The germline V gene has CDR1 MRHNA and CDR2 SNTAGT. This CDR3 is built from 13 residues. CDR3 in amino acids: CASSDNDRGEQFF. CDR3 nucleotide sequence: TGTGCCAGCAGCGATAACGACAGGGGGGAGCAGTTCTTC.

This clonotype showed up many times. The chain joins TRBV20-1 to TRBJ2-2; tentatively, D is TRBD1 (5 bases). The CDR3 consists of 14 residues. In germline, CDR1 is DFQATT, CDR2 SNEGSKA (reference sequence). V shed 4 bases and J shed 5 bases, with 14 bases lying between them. The CDR3 reads CSAKSQGSTGELFF. The DNA for the CDR3 is TGCAGTGCTAAGTCGCAGGGAAGTACCGGGGAGCTGTTTTTT.

This clonotype was picked up many times. The rearrangement joins TRBV30 to TRBJ1-1, with D perhaps TRBD1 (5 bases). Germline V CDR1 and CDR2: GTSNPN, SVGIG (reference sequence). CDR3 size: 13 residues. Trimming left V 3 bases short and J 4 bases short, with 12 bases between. CDR3 in DNA: TGTGCCTGGAGGGGGGGTTTCGCCACTGAAGCTTTCTTT. Translated: CAWRGGFATEAFF.

The chain carries TRBV5-1 and TRBJ2-2; a possible D gene is TRBD1 (6 bases). The CDR3 is made up of 14 amino acids. The germline V gene has CDR1 SGHRS and CDR2 YFSETQ. V gave up 5 bases and J gave up 4 bases, with 12 bases separating them. CDR3 in amino acids: CASSGGSITGELFF. In DNA form, the CDR3 reads TGCGCCAGCAGTGGGGGCTCAATCACCGGGGAGCTGTTTTTT.

This clonotype has a count of ten or more. This sequence joins TRBV7-9 and TRBJ1-1, with D possibly being TRBD1 (5 bases). The germline V gene has CDR1 SEHNR and CDR2 FQNEAQ (reference sequence). The CDR3 runs 14 residues. V was trimmed by 5 bases and J by 3 bases, leaving 13 bases between them. CDR3 sequence: CASSPGTTDTEAFF. The CDR3 DNA reads as TGTGCCAGCAGCCCGGGGACCACGGACACTGAAGCTTTCTTT.

Turning to this clonotype: This sequence may be a read error, since a much larger clone differs from it by one base. The rearrangement joins TRBV7-2 to TRBJ1-1; D gene uncertain. Germline CDR1 reads SGHTA; CDR2 reads FQGNSA. The CDR3 is made up of 14 amino acids. The DNA for the CDR3 is TGTGTCAGCAGCTTACCTACAGAGAACACTGAAGCTTTCTTT. Protein sequence: CVSSLPTENTEAFF.